A selection of T cell receptor beta chains follows, all from one sample in a study of T cell changes during pregnancy in multiple sclerosis. Method: immunoSEQ multiplex PCR; TCRdb's copy keeps in-frame clones and lacks some. The profile covers 85,000 to 100,000 clones, with more than 90% appearing a single time and about 1.6% taken by the ten largest. Material: peripheral blood, obtained in the first trimester of pregnancy. These receptors were obtained from a female donor with multiple sclerosis, enrolled in a pregnancy study. Each CDR3 is given with its conserved first and last residue. A D gene is named only where the DNA matches it firmly. Clone size appears in some rows only: once, few, many, or a class for an expanded clone.

j_gene	v_gene	d_gene	abundance	CDR3aa	CDR3nt
TRBJ1-4	TRBV6-6	TRBD1	.	CASSPTWTGGWEKLFF	TGTGCCAGCAGCCCCACGTGGACAGGGGGATGGGAAAAACTGTTTTTT
TRBJ1-4	TRBV5-4	TRBD1	once	CASSLGTAVGEKLFF	TGTGCCAGCAGCCTGGGGACAGCGGTAGGGGAAAAACTGTTTTTT
TRBJ2-2	TRBV5-6	.	.	CASPPRGGVQNTGELFF	TGTGCCAGCCCCCCGAGGGGGGGGGTACAGAACACCGGGGAGCTGTTTTTT
TRBJ2-7	TRBV7-9	TRBD2	.	CASSPQLAGPQGEQYF	TGTGCCAGCAGCCCGCAACTAGCGGGGCCTCAGGGCGAGCAGTACTTC
TRBJ2-7	TRBV5-4	TRBD1	.	CASSLGHRGEGEQYF	TGTGCCAGCAGCTTGGGACACAGGGGTGAGGGGGAGCAGTACTTC
TRBJ1-2	TRBV5-1	TRBD1	.	CASKTGEYGYTF	TGCGCCAGCAAGACAGGGGAGTATGGCTACACCTTC
TRBJ2-7	TRBV4-1	TRBD1	.	CASSQMDTGGYGQYF	TGCGCCAGCAGCCAAATGGACACAGGGGGGTATGGGCAGTACTTC
TRBJ2-2	TRBV5-1	.	.	CASTPTVNTGELFF	TGCGCCAGCACCCCTACAGTGAACACCGGGGAGCTGTTTTTT
TRBJ2-1	TRBV28	TRBD1	.	CASSPFRDRGRNEQFF	TGTGCCAGCAGCCCGTTCAGGGACAGGGGGCGCAATGAGCAGTTCTTC
TRBJ2-7	TRBV4-1	TRBD2	.	CASSQDWLAANAEQYF	TGCGCCAGCAGCCAAGATTGGCTAGCGGCGAACGCCGAGCAGTACTTC
TRBJ2-7	TRBV10-3	.	.	CAISGVGNEQYF	TGTGCCATCAGTGGCGTGGGCAACGAGCAGTACTTC
TRBJ1-1	TRBV5-1	.	.	CASSFNGIGGNTEAFF	TGCGCCAGCAGCTTTAACGGGATAGGCGGGAACACTGAAGCTTTCTTT
TRBJ2-7	TRBV19	TRBD1	.	CASSIGTGGYEQYF	TGTGCCAGTAGTATAGGGACAGGGGGATACGAGCAGTACTTC
TRBJ1-2	TRBV13	TRBD1	.	CASRHRGLVYGYTF	TGTGCCAGCAGGCACAGGGGGCTGGTCTATGGCTACACCTTC
TRBJ2-1	TRBV4-1	TRBD1	.	CASNLFGQGPRNDYNEQFF	TGCGCCAGCAACCTTTTCGGACAGGGCCCACGCAATGACTACAATGAGCAGTTCTTC
TRBJ2-3	TRBV5-1	TRBD1	.	CASSIGTGGTDTQYF	TGCGCCAGCAGCATAGGGACAGGGGGCACAGATACGCAGTATTTT
TRBJ1-2	TRBV2	.	once	CASRMTEYGYTF	TGTGCCAGCAGGATGACTGAGTATGGCTACACCTTC
TRBJ2-2	TRBV28	TRBD1	.	CASSFWLDRGRVNTGELFF	TGTGCCAGCAGTTTTTGGCTGGACAGGGGGCGCGTGAACACCGGGGAGCTGTTTTTT
TRBJ2-1	TRBV6-4	.	.	CASSDSIYSEQFF	TGTGCCAGCAGTGACTCGATTTACAGCGAGCAGTTCTTC
TRBJ2-2	TRBV9	.	once	CASSVGLATGGELFF	TGTGCCAGCAGCGTAGGGTTAGCGACGGGCGGGGAGCTGTTTTTT
TRBJ1-1	TRBV9	.	once	CASSEVQGVNTEAFF	TGTGCCAGCAGCGAGGTACAGGGTGTGAACACTGAAGCTTTCTTT
TRBJ2-7	TRBV5-3	TRBD2	.	CARSLVFSAGETPYEQYF	TGTGCCAGAAGCTTGGTTTTCTCGGCGGGAGAAACCCCCTACGAGCAGTACTTC
TRBJ2-7	TRBV4-1	TRBD2	.	CASSQGVTTSGRREQYF	TGCGCCAGCAGCCAAGGCGTAACCACTAGCGGGAGGCGCGAGCAGTACTTC
TRBJ1-1	TRBV10-2	.	.	CASSELPPTFEAFF	TGCGCCAGCAGTGAGTTGCCCCCTACGTTTGAAGCTTTCTTT
TRBJ2-1	TRBV6-5	TRBD2	.	CASSRLAGVEQFF	TGTGCCAGCAGTCGACTAGCGGGAGTAGAGCAGTTCTTC
TRBJ1-4	TRBV6-4	TRBD1	.	CASSWTGPSNEKLFF	TGTGCCAGCAGTTGGACAGGGCCATCTAATGAAAAACTGTTTTTT
TRBJ2-7	TRBV28	.	.	CASSVFGGLTYEQYF	TGTGCCAGCAGTGTCTTCGGGGGGCTCACCTACGAGCAGTACTTC
TRBJ2-7	TRBV5-1	TRBD1	.	CASRAGQGPYEQYF	TGCGCCAGCCGCGCGGGACAGGGCCCCTACGAGCAGTACTTC
TRBJ2-7	TRBV19	.	.	CASRGDTLREQYF	TGTGCCAGTAGGGGGGACACCCTTCGGGAGCAGTACTTC
TRBJ2-2	TRBV5-1	TRBD2	few	CASSKGTSGGTGELFF	TGCGCCAGCAGCAAAGGGACTAGCGGCGGCACCGGGGAGCTGTTTTTT
TRBJ2-2	TRBV13	TRBD1	.	CASSSQGAGSVSGELFF	TGTGCCAGCAGCTCACAGGGGGCAGGGTCGGTATCCGGGGAGCTGTTTTTT
TRBJ2-7	TRBV4-1	.	.	CASSHPGYEQYF	TGCGCCAGCAGCCATCCAGGGTACGAGCAGTACTTC
TRBJ1-3	TRBV4-2	TRBD1	.	CASSQDTATGAKGF	TGTGCCAGCAGCCAAGATACCGCGACAGGGGCTAAAGGGTTT
TRBJ2-1	TRBV5-5	TRBD1	.	CASSTGGDEQFF	TGTGCCAGCAGCACAGGGGGCGATGAGCAGTTCTTC
TRBJ1-1	TRBV27	TRBD1	.	CASRRMTGLGTEAFF	TGTGCCAGCAGAAGAATGACAGGGTTGGGCACTGAAGCTTTCTTT
TRBJ2-7	TRBV9	.	.	CASSPGGTGDEQYF	TGTGCCAGCAGTCCCGGGGGGACAGGCGACGAGCAGTACTTC
TRBJ2-1	TRBV5-1	TRBD2	.	CASYIAGVPTYNEQFF	TGCGCCAGTTACATAGCGGGAGTCCCTACCTACAATGAGCAGTTCTTC
TRBJ2-2	TRBV11-2	.	.	CASSSAGTNTGELFF	TGTGCCAGCAGCTCAGCCGGGACTAACACCGGGGAGCTGTTTTTT
TRBJ2-7	TRBV6-1	.	.	CASSVATSYEQYF	TGTGCCAGCAGTGTTGCTACCTCCTACGAGCAGTACTTC
TRBJ1-1	TRBV28	.	.	CASRSGVGYLAFF	TGTGCCAGCAGATCGGGGGTGGGATATTTAGCTTTCTTT
TRBJ2-7	TRBV29-1	.	.	CSVAQGNYEQYF	TGCAGCGTTGCGCAGGGCAATTACGAGCAGTACTTC
TRBJ2-5	TRBV18	.	.	CASSPPDGMGETQYF	TGTGCCAGCTCACCACCGGACGGGATGGGGGAGACCCAGTACTTC
TRBJ1-2	TRBV5-1	TRBD1	.	CASSLLQGANGYTF	TGCGCCAGCAGCTTGTTACAGGGGGCGAATGGCTACACCTTC
TRBJ1-1	TRBV5-1	.	.	CASSLAGSNTEAFF	TGCGCCAGCAGCTTGGCAGGCTCGAACACTGAAGCTTTCTTT
TRBJ2-1	TRBV5-8	TRBD2	.	CASSFGTSGSPYNEQFF	TGTGCCAGCAGCTTCGGGACTAGCGGGAGTCCCTACAATGAGCAGTTCTTC
TRBJ2-7	TRBV5-4	.	.	CASSSPDLQQYF	TGTGCCAGCAGCTCCCCGGACTTGCAGCAGTACTTC